This record looks at one T cell receptor beta chain sequence and its context. The source of the sample is a study of blood T cell repertoires in COVID-19. Study summary: Some COVID-19 samples were acute and others convalescent; all came from the United States, Italy and Spain. T cells, B-cell-depleted T cells, or PBMCs provided the cDNA or gDNA that served as material.

Original analysis: Amplification from reference gene primers served as the basis for estimated nucleated cell counts. The repertoire was sequenced with immunoSEQ multiplex PCR; TCRdb's copy has only in-frame clones and lacks some. V and J calls and clone size are those listed in that table; D and trimming were worked out from the DNA. Of 35,000 to 45,000 clones in the sample, about 90% were seen once. The V end lost 3 bases, the J end lost 6 bases, and 25 bases lay between the germline ends. This CDR3 is 18 amino acids long. The germline V gene has CDR1 SGDLS and CDR2 YYNGEE. Sequencing was done on a sample of peripheral blood. The TCR comes from a man aged 45-65 years with active COVID-19. The chain links TRBV9 to TRBJ2-1, with TRBD2 as a possible D gene (5 bases). The DNA for the CDR3 is TGTGCCAGCAGCGAAAAAGCCCCGACGACTACAATATTCAATGAGCAGTTCTTC. It encodes CASSEKAPTTTIFNEQFF.